Sequencing of this T cell receptor beta chain was carried out in a study of breast tumors, draining lymph nodes, adjacent tissues. Study-wide results and caveats: That most tumor T cells come from lymph nodes remained unproven. Compared with lymph nodes, tumors were less diverse; compared with nontumor tissue, more.

Axillary draining lymph nodes of breast cancer patients supplied the node samples. This clonotype showed up many times. The antigen remains undetermined. MiXCR was run by TCRdb on the multiplex PCR reads, yielding one entry per CDR3 protein. The data hold about 100,000 distinct CDR3 sequences, with around 21% observed a single time. This CDR3 is built from 17 residues. V lost 9 bases to trimming and J lost 4 bases, with 25 bases between them. Germline loops: CDR1 MGHDK, CDR2 SYGVNS. This TCR came from a female donor with breast cancer. Some clones in this sample may be carry-over from other donors' samples. The specimen was axillary lymph node tissue. This rearrangement joins TRBV25-1 to TRBJ2-1; D might be TRBD1 (5 bases). The CDR3 loop reads CASPQTPDTDRYNEQFF. For the CDR3, the DNA is TGTGCCAGTCCTCAGACCCCGGACACCGACAGATACAATGAGCAGTTCTTC.